This T cell receptor (beta chain) stems from a study of radiotherapy plus CTLA-4 blockade in lung cancer. Study outcomes and limitations: Expansion of tumor-derived TCR clones was observed in blood after radiotherapy plus ipilimumab.

The V end was cut by 10 bases, the J end by 3 bases, with 20 bases between. The CDR3 totals 15 residues. Germline V gives CDR1 LNHDA, CDR2 SQIVND (reference sequence). Details on this clone: Its antigen remains unidentified.

The method was immunoSEQ multiplex PCR; TCRdb's version includes in-frame clones alone and lacks a portion of them. The data show some 66,000 clones, about four fifths seen once. The receptor was isolated from a human donor with non-small cell lung cancer who had a partial response to radiotherapy plus ipilimumab. This chain links TRBV19 with TRBJ2-3, with D maybe TRBD2 (7 bases). Source: peripheral blood, taken from a patient treated with radiotherapy plus ipilimumab. The CDR3 sequence: CATRKGGAATDTQYF. The CDR3 DNA sequence: TGTGCCACGAGAAAGGGGGGGGCTGCGACAGATACGCAGTATTTT.